These T cell receptor beta chains were read from a single sample in a study of blood T cell repertoires in COVID-19. The protocol was immunoSEQ multiplex PCR, while the TCRdb copy is restricted to in-frame clones and leaves out a portion. The table has more than 110,000 clones, approximately 86% seen once. The specimen sequenced was peripheral blood. These receptors were collected from a human donor in a cohort sampled during active COVID-19. Both conserved end residues are part of each CDR3. Fields, in order: V gene, CDR3 protein.

v_gene: TRBV13; CDR3aa: CASSKLAGEHRGEQFF
v_gene: TRBV2; CDR3aa: CASSEVTPGGPYNEQFF
v_gene: TRBV5-6; CDR3aa: CASSLASQGLIYGYTF
v_gene: TRBV5-1; CDR3aa: CASKPLPGRETQYF
v_gene: TRBV27; CDR3aa: CASSLIRAGLTEAFF
v_gene: TRBV5-6; CDR3aa: CASSSARGMGLDTEAFF
v_gene: TRBV28; CDR3aa: CASSPRVSDNEQFF
v_gene: TRBV19; CDR3aa: CASSVLAGGLETQYF
v_gene: TRBV5-1; CDR3aa: CASTAVGASGRNEQFF
v_gene: TRBV7-6; CDR3aa: CASSHLYSALDEQYF
v_gene: TRBV10-1; CDR3aa: CASSRAGGPKSYNEQFF
v_gene: TRBV9; CDR3aa: CASSPAGGSSSPLHF
v_gene: TRBV27; CDR3aa: CASSLFASGRILDTQYF
v_gene: TRBV2; CDR3aa: CASNEEVYEQYF
v_gene: TRBV4-1; CDR3aa: CASSQDRARDRDYEQYF
v_gene: TRBV18; CDR3aa: CASSPREETQYF
v_gene: TRBV27; CDR3aa: CASSYLGQGDEQFF
v_gene: TRBV7-9; CDR3aa: CASSAGQGNEKLFF
v_gene: TRBV3-1/TRBV3-2; CDR3aa: CASSRGETQYF
v_gene: TRBV3-1/TRBV3-2; CDR3aa: CASSQGGTANTEAFF
v_gene: TRBV5-1; CDR3aa: CASSAGGPYEQYF
v_gene: TRBV13; CDR3aa: CASSSTGTGAGELFF
v_gene: TRBV25-1; CDR3aa: CASSVGGSQPQHF
v_gene: TRBV7-9; CDR3aa: CASSLGQDLYGYTF
v_gene: TRBV11-2; CDR3aa: CASSQGGEQFF
v_gene: TRBV7-7; CDR3aa: CASSFNGHPTGELFF
v_gene: TRBV12-3/TRBV12-4; CDR3aa: CASSLGGPYGYTF
v_gene: TRBV29-1; CDR3aa: CSVDTGDRNSPLHF
v_gene: TRBV30; CDR3aa: CAWSVRGRRIDYEQYF
v_gene: TRBV19; CDR3aa: CASSTRGGDEQFF